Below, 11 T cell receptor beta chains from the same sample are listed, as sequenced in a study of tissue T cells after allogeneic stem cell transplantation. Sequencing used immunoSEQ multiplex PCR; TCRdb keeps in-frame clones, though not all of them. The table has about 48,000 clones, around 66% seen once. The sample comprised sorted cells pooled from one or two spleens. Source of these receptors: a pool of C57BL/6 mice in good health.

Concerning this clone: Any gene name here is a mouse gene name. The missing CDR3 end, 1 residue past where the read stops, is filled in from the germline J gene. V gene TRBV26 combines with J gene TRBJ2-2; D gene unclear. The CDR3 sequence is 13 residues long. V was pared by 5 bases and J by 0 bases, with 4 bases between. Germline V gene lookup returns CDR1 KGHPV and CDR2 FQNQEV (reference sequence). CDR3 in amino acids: CASSTANTGQLYF. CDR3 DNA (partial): TGTGCCAGCAGTACAGCAAACACCGGGCAGCTCTAC. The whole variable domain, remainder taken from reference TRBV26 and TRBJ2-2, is NSKVIQTPRYLVKGQGQKAKMRCIPEKGHPVVFWYQQNKNNEFKFLINFQNQEVLQQIDMTEKRFSAECPSNSPCSLEIQSSEAGDSALYLCASSTANTGQLYFGEGSKLTVL.

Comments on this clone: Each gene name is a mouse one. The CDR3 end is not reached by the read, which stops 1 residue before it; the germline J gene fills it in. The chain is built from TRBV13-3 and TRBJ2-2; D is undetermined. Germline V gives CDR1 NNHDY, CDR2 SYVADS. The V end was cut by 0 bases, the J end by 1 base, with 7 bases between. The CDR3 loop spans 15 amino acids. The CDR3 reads CASSDAWRNTGQLYF. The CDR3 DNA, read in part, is TGTGCCAGCAGTGATGCCTGGAGAAACACCGGGCAGCTCTAC.

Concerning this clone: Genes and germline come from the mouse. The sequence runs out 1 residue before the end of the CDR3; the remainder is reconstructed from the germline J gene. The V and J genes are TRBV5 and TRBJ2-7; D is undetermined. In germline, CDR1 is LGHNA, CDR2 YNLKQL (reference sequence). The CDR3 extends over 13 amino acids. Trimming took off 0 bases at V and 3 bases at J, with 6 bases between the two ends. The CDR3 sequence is CASSQDPNYEQYF. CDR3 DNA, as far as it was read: TGTGCCAGCAGCCAAGATCCCAACTATGAACAGTAC.

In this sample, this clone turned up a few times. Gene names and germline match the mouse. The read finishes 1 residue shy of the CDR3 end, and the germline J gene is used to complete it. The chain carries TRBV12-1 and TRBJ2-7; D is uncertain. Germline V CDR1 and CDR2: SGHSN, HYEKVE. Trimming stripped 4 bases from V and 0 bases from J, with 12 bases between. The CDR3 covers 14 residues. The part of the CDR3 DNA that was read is TGTGCCAGCTCCCCGAACTTTAGCTCCTATGAACAGTAC. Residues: CASSPNFSSYEQY. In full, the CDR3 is CASSPNFSSYEQYF.

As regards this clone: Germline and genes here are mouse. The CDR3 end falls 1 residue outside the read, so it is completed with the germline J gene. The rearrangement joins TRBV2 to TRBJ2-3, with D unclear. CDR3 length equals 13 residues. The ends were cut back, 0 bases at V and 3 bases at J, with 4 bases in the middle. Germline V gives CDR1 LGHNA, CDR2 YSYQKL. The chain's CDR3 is CASSQEQAETLYF. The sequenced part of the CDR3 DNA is TGTGCCAGCAGCCAAGAACAAGCAGAAACGCTGTAT.

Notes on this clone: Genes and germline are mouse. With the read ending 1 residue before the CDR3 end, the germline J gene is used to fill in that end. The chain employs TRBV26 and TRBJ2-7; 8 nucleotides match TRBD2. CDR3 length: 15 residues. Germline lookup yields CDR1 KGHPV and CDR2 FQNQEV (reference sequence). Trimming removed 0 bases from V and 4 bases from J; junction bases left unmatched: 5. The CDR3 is CASSLSSGGGYEQYF. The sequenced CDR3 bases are TGTGCCAGCAGTCTGTCGAGTGGGGGGGGGTATGAACAGTAC.

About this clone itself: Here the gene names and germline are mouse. This chain's CDR3 is CASSPGSQNTLYF. The CDR3 bases that were read are TGTGCCAGCAGTCCTGGGAGTCAAAACACCTTGTAC. The chain joins TRBV13-1 to TRBJ2-4, with D possibly being TRBD2 (5 bases). The CDR3 goes on 1 residue after the read ends, and that part is filled in from the germline J gene. The V gene lost 4 bases and the J gene lost 0 bases, with 6 bases spanning the gap. Germline V CDR1 and CDR2: NSHNY, SYGAGN. The CDR3 has 13 amino acids.

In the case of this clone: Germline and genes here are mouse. The CDR3 loop reads CASSDGTGGNNQAPLF. The CDR3 bases that were read are TGTGCCAGCAGTGATGGGACAGGGGGCAACAACCAGGCTCCGCTT. This chain joins TRBV13-1 and TRBJ1-5, with 11 bases fitting TRBD1. Coverage ceases 1 residue before the CDR3 finishes, and the germline J gene fills in the end. The ends lost 0 bases at V and 1 base at J; junction bases unmatched: 0. Per the germline V gene, CDR1 is NSHNY and CDR2 is SYGAGN. The CDR3 is 16 amino acids.

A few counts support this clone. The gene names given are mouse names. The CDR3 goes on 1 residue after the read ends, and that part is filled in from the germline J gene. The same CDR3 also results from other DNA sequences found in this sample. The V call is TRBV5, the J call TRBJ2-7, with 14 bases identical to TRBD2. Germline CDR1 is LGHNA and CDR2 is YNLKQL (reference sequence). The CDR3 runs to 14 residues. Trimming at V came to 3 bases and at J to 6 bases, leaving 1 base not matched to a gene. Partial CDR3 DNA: TGTGCCAGCAGCCAGGGACTGGGGGGGCGTGAACAGTAC. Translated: CASSQGLGGREQY. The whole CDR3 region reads CASSQGLGGREQYF.

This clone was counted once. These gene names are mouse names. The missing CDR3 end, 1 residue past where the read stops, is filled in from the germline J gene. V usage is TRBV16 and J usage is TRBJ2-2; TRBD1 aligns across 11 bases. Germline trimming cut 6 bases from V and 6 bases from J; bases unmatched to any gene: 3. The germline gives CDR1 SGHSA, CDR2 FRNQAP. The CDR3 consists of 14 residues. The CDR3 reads CASSLDRGPGQLYF. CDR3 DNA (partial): TGTGCAAGCAGTCTGGACAGGGGGCCCGGGCAGCTCTAC.

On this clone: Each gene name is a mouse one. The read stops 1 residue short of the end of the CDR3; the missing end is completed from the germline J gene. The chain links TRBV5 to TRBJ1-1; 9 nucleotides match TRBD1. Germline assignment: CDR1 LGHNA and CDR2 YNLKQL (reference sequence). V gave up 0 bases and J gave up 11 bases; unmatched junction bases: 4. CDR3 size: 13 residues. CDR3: CASSQDNRGRVFF. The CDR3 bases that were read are TGTGCCAGCAGCCAAGATAACAGGGGGCGGGTCTTC.